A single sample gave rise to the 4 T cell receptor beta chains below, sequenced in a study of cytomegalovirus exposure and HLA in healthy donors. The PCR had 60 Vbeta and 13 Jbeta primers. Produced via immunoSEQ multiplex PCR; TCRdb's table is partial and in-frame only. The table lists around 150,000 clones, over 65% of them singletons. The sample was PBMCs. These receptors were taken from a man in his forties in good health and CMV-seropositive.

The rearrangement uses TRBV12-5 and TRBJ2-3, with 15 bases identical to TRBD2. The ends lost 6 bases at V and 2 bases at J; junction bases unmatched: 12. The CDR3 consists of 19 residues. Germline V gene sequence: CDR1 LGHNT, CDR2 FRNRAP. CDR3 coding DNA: TGTGCTAGTGGCCAAGCCAGGACTAGCGGGGGGGCGAACACAGATACGCAGTATTTT. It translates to CASGQARTSGGANTDTQYF.

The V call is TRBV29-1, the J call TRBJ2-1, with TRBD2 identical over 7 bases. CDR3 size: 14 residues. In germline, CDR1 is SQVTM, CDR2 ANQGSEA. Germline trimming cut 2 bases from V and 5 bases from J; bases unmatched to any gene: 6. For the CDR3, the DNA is TGCAGCGTTGAAAGACTAGCCCTAAACAATGAGCAGTTCTTC. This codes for CSVERLALNNEQFF.

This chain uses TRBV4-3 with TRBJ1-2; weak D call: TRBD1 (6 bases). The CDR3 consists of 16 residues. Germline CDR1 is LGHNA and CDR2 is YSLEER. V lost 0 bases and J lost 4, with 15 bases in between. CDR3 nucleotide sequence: TGCGCCAGCAGCCAAGATCTCGACAGGAAGGTCTATGGCTACACCTTC. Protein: CASSQDLDRKVYGYTF.

CDR3 amino acids: CASSLSRGPEETQYF. The CDR3 coding sequence is TGCGCCAGCAGCTTGAGCAGGGGACCAGAAGAGACCCAGTACTTC. The rearrangement uses TRBV5-1 and TRBJ2-5; weak D call: TRBD1 (6 bases). Germline V gives CDR1 SGHRS, CDR2 YFSETQ. This CDR3 is 15 amino acids long. Trimming removed 1 base from V and 3 bases from J, with 13 bases in between.